These 27 T cell receptor beta chains came from one sample sequenced in a study of technical replicates of blood from several donors. Method: immunoSEQ multiplex PCR; TCRdb's copy keeps in-frame clones and lacks some. The sample lists tens of thousands of clones, about nine tenths seen once, with roughly 0.41% in the top ten. Sequencing was performed on T cells isolated from PBMCs. These receptors were obtained from a human donor in good health.

A single count supports this clone. The V gene is TRBV6-4, the J gene TRBJ2-3, with 11 bases that match TRBD2. Looked up from germline, CDR1 is MRHNA and CDR2 is SNTAGT. After removal of 3 bases from V and 3 bases from J, the junction contained 11 bases not matched to a gene. The CDR3 runs to 18 residues. For the CDR3, the DNA is TGTGCCAGCAGTGAAGAATTAGCGGGAGGGCCAAAAACAGATACGCAGTATTTT. It encodes CASSEELAGGPKTDTQYF.

The chain couples TRBV4-2 to TRBJ2-7; TRBD2 matches 10 bases. The CDR3 runs 13 residues. Germline CDR1 is LGHNA and CDR2 is YNFKEQ. The trim removed 4 bases at V and 5 bases at J, leaving 2 bases unmatched. The CDR3 loop reads CASSLGLADEQYF. The CDR3 DNA reads TGTGCCAGCAGCCTTGGACTAGCGGACGAGCAGTACTTC.

J is TRBJ1-4 and V is TRBV4-2; TRBD1 agrees at 7 bases. V lost 0 bases and J lost 9; bases outside the gene matches: 13. This CDR3 is built from 17 residues. Germline V gene data show CDR1 as LGHNA and CDR2 as YNFKEQ. Written as DNA, the CDR3 is TGTGCCAGCAGCCAAGATAGCGGCAGCAGGGGGAGGCAAAAACTGTTTTTT. Translated, it gives CASSQDSGSRGRQKLFF.

J is TRBJ1-5 and V is TRBV7-2; a weak D match, TRBD1 (6 bases). V shed 1 base and J shed 6 bases, with 13 bases lying between them. CDR3 length: 15 amino acids. In germline, CDR1 is SGHTA, CDR2 FQGNSA. CDR3 loop: CASSLDGRGIQPQHF. The CDR3, as DNA: TGTGCCAGCAGCTTAGATGGCAGGGGAATTCAGCCCCAGCATTTT.

The CDR3 region is CASSQGTGGRNGELFF. The CDR3, as DNA: TGCGCCAGCAGCCAAGGGACAGGGGGGAGAAACGGGGAGCTGTTTTTT. The V gene is TRBV4-1, the J gene TRBJ2-2; 10 bases are shared with TRBD1. Germline V gene data show CDR1 as MGHRA and CDR2 as YSYEKL. The CDR3 loop spans 16 amino acids. The J segment lost 7 bases and the V segment lost 1 base, leaving 6 bases of the junction unmatched.

The genes are TRBV2 and TRBJ2-5, with 7 positions matching TRBD1. V shed 5 bases and J 4 bases; nucleotides not matched to a gene: 10. The CDR3 spans 15 residues. Germline values: CDR1 SNHLY, CDR2 FYNNEI. For the CDR3, the DNA is TGTGCCAGCAGTAAGGACAGGATTGAGGCAGAGACCCAGTACTTC. Protein: CASSKDRIEAETQYF.

The chain has TRBV9 and TRBJ1-1; D remains unclear. This CDR3 is 16 amino acids long. The germline V gene encodes CDR1 SGDLS and CDR2 YYNGEE. Trimming removed 2 bases at V and 1 base at J, with 15 bases between. The CDR3 DNA reads as TGTGCCAGCAGCGTCAGAGGCTTTGATAGGAACACTGAAGCTTTCTTT. It encodes CASSVRGFDRNTEAFF.

The rearrangement links TRBV9 to TRBJ1-1, with TRBD1 matching 7 bases. The ends lost 2 bases at V and 1 base at J; junction bases unmatched: 2. Germline V gene sequence: CDR1 SGDLS, CDR2 YYNGEE. The CDR3 runs 14 residues. This CDR3 is CASSVRTGNTEAFF. CDR3 DNA sequence: TGTGCCAGCAGCGTGCGGACAGGGAACACTGAAGCTTTCTTT.

The chain employs TRBV19 and TRBJ1-2; 9 bases are shared with TRBD1. The CDR3 is 14 amino acids. After removal of 6 bases from V and 4 bases from J, the junction contained 6 bases not matched to a gene. Germline V gene sequence: CDR1 LNHDA, CDR2 SQIVND (reference sequence). The CDR3: CASSQQGASYGYTF. The CDR3, as DNA: TGTGCCAGTAGCCAACAGGGGGCTAGCTATGGCTACACCTTC.

V is TRBV19 and J is TRBJ2-2; maybe TRBD1 (6 bases). V shed 4 bases and J shed 7 bases, with 19 bases lying between them. The germline gives CDR1 LNHDA, CDR2 SQIVND (reference sequence). The CDR3 is made up of 16 amino acids. As DNA, the CDR3 is TGTGCCAGTAGTACTCTTGGACAGTTAGGGAACGGGGAGCTGTTTTTT. This translates into CASSTLGQLGNGELFF.

The chain combines TRBV30 with TRBJ2-1; no firm D call. Trimming removed 2 bases at V and 2 bases at J, with 7 bases between. The CDR3 spans 13 residues. The germline V gene has CDR1 GTSNPN and CDR2 SVGIG (reference sequence). CDR3 amino acids: CAWSPVTYNEQFF. The DNA for the CDR3 is TGTGCCTGGAGTCCTGTTACCTACAATGAGCAGTTCTTC.

V and J are TRBV4-3 and TRBJ2-1; perhaps TRBD2 as D (5 bases). Germline values: CDR1 LGHNA, CDR2 YSLEER. CDR3 length equals 14 residues. V was trimmed by 0 bases and J by 4 bases, leaving 7 bases between them. CDR3 protein: CASSQDQRYNEQFF. DNA of the CDR3: TGCGCCAGCAGCCAAGATCAGCGGTACAATGAGCAGTTCTTC.

V and J are TRBV27 and TRBJ2-3, with D tentatively TRBD2 (5 bases). The V gene lost 8 bases and the J gene lost 0 bases, with 21 bases spanning the gap. This CDR3 is built from 17 residues. Germline V lookup: CDR1 MNHEY, CDR2 SMNVEV (reference sequence). The CDR3 DNA is TGTGCCAGCTACCCCACGGCGAGGGAGATGAGCACAGATACGCAGTATTTT. This codes for CASYPTAREMSTDTQYF.

The chain is built from TRBV28 and TRBJ2-6; the D is unclear. The CDR3 spans 18 residues. Germline assignment: CDR1 MDHEN and CDR2 SYDVKM. V was clipped by 5 bases and J by 0 bases, with 17 bases between them. CDR3 protein: CASSPLDRGDSGANVLTF. CDR3 nucleotide sequence: TGTGCCAGCAGTCCCCTCGATAGAGGAGACTCTGGGGCCAACGTCCTGACTTTC.

This clone was detected once. The V call is TRBV7-8, the J call TRBJ2-7; D may be TRBD1 (6 bases). The CDR3 contains 13 residues. Trimming cost V 1 base and J 7 bases, with 11 bases left between them. The germline gives CDR1 SGHVS, CDR2 FQNEAQ. CDR3 sequence (DNA): TGTGCCAGCAGCTTAGAAGGGGGTCGGGAGCAGTACTTC. The encoded protein is CASSLEGGREQYF. The full variable domain, in which reference TRBV7-8 and TRBJ2-7 provide the parts outside the CDR3, is GAGVSQSPRYKVAKRGQDVALRCDPISGHVSLFWYQQALGQGPEFLTYFQNEAQLDKSGLPSDRFFAERPEGSVSTLKIQRTQQEDSAVYLCASSLEGGREQYFGPGTRLTVT.

This clone was counted a single time. The V and J genes are TRBV5-8 and TRBJ2-5, with 10 nucleotides matching TRBD1. Germline values: CDR1 SGHTS, CDR2 YDEGEE. Unmatched junction bases numbered 3, after V lost 6 bases and J lost 4 bases. There are 13 residues in the CDR3. CDR3 DNA sequence: TGTGCCAGCAACCGACAGGGGGCAGAGACCCAGTACTTC. Translation: CASNRQGAETQYF.

The chain employs TRBV18 and TRBJ1-1; weak D call: TRBD1 (5 bases). Trimming took 3 bases from V and 3 from J, leaving 17 bases between them. CDR1 and CDR2 from the germline V gene are KGHSH and LQKENI. This CDR3 has 16 residues. The CDR3 DNA is TGTGCCAGCTCACCCTCCGGGGGGAGGCGAGACACTGAAGCTTTCTTT. It encodes CASSPSGGRRDTEAFF.

This clone was detected a few times. The gene calls are TRBV25-1 and TRBJ1-2; D gene unclear. The CDR3 totals 11 residues. Trimming removed 3 bases at V and 8 bases at J, with 7 bases between. Germline CDR1 and CDR2: MGHDK and SYGVNS. This chain's CDR3 is CASSDSLGYTF. The CDR3, as DNA: TGTGCCAGCAGTGACAGTTTAGGCTACACCTTC.

The rearrangement uses TRBV25-1 and TRBJ1-1, with 8 bases matching TRBD1. The V segment lost 6 bases and the J segment 1 base; nucleotides outside the gene matches: 7. Germline V gives CDR1 MGHDK, CDR2 SYGVNS. The CDR3 has 15 residues. Here the CDR3 reads CASRPFGTGNTEAFF. DNA of the CDR3: TGTGCCAGCAGACCCTTTGGGACAGGGAACACTGAAGCTTTCTTT.

In nucleotides, the CDR3 is TGTGCCAGCAGCAGACAGGGGGTTACAGATACGCAGTATTTT. Protein product: CASSRQGVTDTQYF. The chain carries TRBV2 and TRBJ2-3; 9 positions match TRBD1. Germline CDR1 reads SNHLY; CDR2 reads FYNNEI. V lost 6 bases to trimming and J lost 3 bases; unmatched junction nucleotides: 4. The CDR3 runs 14 residues.

The chain couples TRBV27 to TRBJ1-1; D may be TRBD1 (5 bases). This CDR3 region has 15 residues. From germline, CDR1 is MNHEY and CDR2 SMNVEV (reference sequence). Trimming shortened V by 5 bases and J by 8 bases, and 21 bases separated the two germline ends. The DNA for the CDR3 is TGTGCCAGCAGTATGACAGTCGCTTCGGGCTTGGAAGCTTTCTTT. This codes for CASSMTVASGLEAFF.

This clone was picked up one time. The chain links TRBV11-2 to TRBJ1-4; 9 nucleotides match TRBD1. V gave up 4 bases and J gave up 7 bases; unmatched junction bases: 7. The CDR3 is 15 residues long. Germline CDR1 reads SGHAT; CDR2 reads FQNNGV. In nucleotides, the CDR3 is TGTGCCAGCAGCTCTAACAGGGGGCGAGTTGAAAAACTGTTTTTT. It yields the protein CASSSNRGRVEKLFF.

The chain combines TRBV10-3 with TRBJ2-1, with TRBD2 as a possible D gene (6 bases). Trimming stripped 0 bases from V and 6 bases from J, with 9 bases between. The CDR3 length is 14 residues. Germline CDR1 and CDR2: ENHRY and SYGVKD. The CDR3 region is CAISESLASNEQFF. The CDR3 DNA reads as TGTGCCATCAGTGAGTCCCTAGCGTCCAATGAGCAGTTCTTC.

The J gene is TRBJ2-1, the V gene TRBV15; possible D gene TRBD1, 6 bases. Germline loops: CDR1 LNHNV, CDR2 YYDKDF (reference sequence). CDR3 size: 16 residues. With 1 base removed from V and 6 bases from J, the gap between germline ends came to 16 bases. CDR3 protein: CATSRGGYRDINEQFF. CDR3 DNA sequence: TGTGCCACCAGCAGAGGGGGATACCGGGACATCAATGAGCAGTTCTTC.

The chain recombines TRBV7-3 with TRBJ2-1; TRBD2 matches at 10 bases. This CDR3 spans 14 amino acids. Germline V gene data show CDR1 as SGHTA and CDR2 as FQGTGA. With V trimmed by 5 bases and J by 5 bases, 3 bases remained unmatched. CDR3 coding DNA: TGTGCCAGCAGCCTAGCGGGAGTAAACAATGAGCAGTTCTTC. Translating it yields CASSLAGVNNEQFF.

This clone showed up just once. The J gene is TRBJ1-1, the V gene TRBV28; no clear D. CDR1 is MDHEN and CDR2 is SYDVKM in the germline V gene. Trimming pared 1 base from V and 4 bases from J, leaving 13 bases between. The CDR3 extends over 15 amino acids. The CDR3 DNA is TGTGCCAGCAGTTTATCCCGCGGAGGAGCCACTGAAGCTTTCTTT. Translating it yields CASSLSRGGATEAFF.

The rearrangement uses TRBV4-1 and TRBJ2-5; weak D call: TRBD2 (6 bases). V was shortened by 1 base and J by 5 bases, with 11 bases between the two germline ends. The CDR3 has 14 residues. The germline gives CDR1 MGHRA, CDR2 YSYEKL. The CDR3 loop reads CASSQAGVGETQYF. The CDR3 bases are TGCGCCAGCAGCCAAGCGGGAGTAGGGGAGACCCAGTACTTC.